These 5 T cell receptor beta chains originate from one sample sequenced in a study of blood T cell repertoires in COVID-19. Profiling relied on immunoSEQ multiplex PCR, and the TCRdb table lists in-frame clones only, not all of them. Of about 240,000 clones listed, more than 70% are singletons. Sequencing used peripheral blood. The origin of the receptors is a man older than 75 with acute or convalescent COVID-19.

Turning to this clone: This CDR3 is also generated by other DNA sequences in the sample. V and J are TRBV12-3 or TRBV12-4 and TRBJ1-2; D is undetermined. The germline V and J ends were trimmed by 5 bases and 5 bases, with 6 bases remaining between them. The CDR3 has 11 amino acids. In DNA form, the CDR3 reads TGTGCCAGCAGTCTCCAGTATGGCTACACCTTC. It encodes CASSLQYGYTF.

The CDR3: CASSATGANQPQHF. For the CDR3, the DNA is TGTGCCAGTAGTGCGACAGGGGCTAATCAGCCCCAGCATTTT. The chain links TRBV19 to TRBJ1-5, with 8 bases identical to TRBD1. V shed 5 bases and J 4 bases; nucleotides not matched to a gene: 4. CDR3 size: 14 residues. Germline V gene sequence: CDR1 LNHDA, CDR2 SQIVND (reference sequence).

The J gene is TRBJ2-7, the V gene TRBV2; D may be TRBD1 (7 bases). The V end was cut by 8 bases, the J end by 2 bases, with 22 bases between. Germline V gene lookup returns CDR1 SNHLY and CDR2 FYNNEI. The CDR3 has 16 amino acids. Written as DNA, the CDR3 is TGTGCCAGCTCCAGGGGGGATCCATCCCTTACCTACGAGCAGTACTTC. It is translated as CASSRGDPSLTYEQYF.

This rearrangement joins TRBV19 to TRBJ1-2; D is ambiguous. CDR1 LNHDA and CDR2 SQIVND come from the germline V gene (reference sequence). This CDR3 spans 13 amino acids. The V gene lost 5 bases and the J gene lost 2 bases, with 9 bases spanning the gap. CDR3: CASSQIRNYGYTF. Written as DNA, the CDR3 is TGTGCCAGTAGTCAAATCCGGAACTATGGCTACACCTTC.

This clone showed up just a few times. Other nucleotide sequences from this sample produce the same CDR3. The chain links TRBV28 to TRBJ1-2; 8 bases map to TRBD1. The germline V gene encodes CDR1 MDHEN and CDR2 SYDVKM. The CDR3 extends over 13 amino acids. With 2 bases clipped from V and 5 bases from J, the junction kept 1 base outside the gene matches. DNA of the CDR3: TGTGCCAGCAGTTTAACAGGGGGATATGGCTACACCTTC. Translated, it gives CASSLTGGYGYTF.